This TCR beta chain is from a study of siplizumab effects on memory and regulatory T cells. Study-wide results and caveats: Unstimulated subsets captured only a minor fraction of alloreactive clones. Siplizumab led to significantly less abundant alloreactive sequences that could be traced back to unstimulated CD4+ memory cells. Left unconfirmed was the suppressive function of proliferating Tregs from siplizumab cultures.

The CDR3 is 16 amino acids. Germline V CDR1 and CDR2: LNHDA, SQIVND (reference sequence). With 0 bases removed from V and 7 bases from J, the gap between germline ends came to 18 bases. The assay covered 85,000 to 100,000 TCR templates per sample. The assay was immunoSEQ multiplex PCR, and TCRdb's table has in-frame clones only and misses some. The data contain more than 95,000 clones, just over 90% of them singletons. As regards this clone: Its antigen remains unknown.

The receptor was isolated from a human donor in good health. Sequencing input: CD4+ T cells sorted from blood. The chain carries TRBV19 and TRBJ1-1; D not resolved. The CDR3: CASSIDFTVLPSEAFF. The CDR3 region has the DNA TGTGCCAGTAGTATAGATTTTACAGTATTACCTAGTGAAGCTTTCTTT.